The rows below give T cell receptor beta chains drawn from one sample of a study of blood T cell repertoires in COVID-19. This table comes from immunoSEQ multiplex PCR, and its TCRdb copy is limited to in-frame clones, with some not included. The sample has 150,000 to 200,000 clones; about 90% are singletons. The sequenced sample was peripheral blood. The receptor set was obtained from a man aged 25 to 40 with COVID-19, enrolled during active disease. The conserved cysteine and the conserved F or W are not part of the CDR3 here.

TRBJ1-4,14,TRBV7-9,ASSFSAQQGHEKLF
TRBJ2-7,13,TRBV19,ASRIRQETSYEQY
TRBJ2-7,13,TRBV7-9,ASSPLAGGEHEQY
TRBJ2-1,16,TRBV6-2/TRBV6-3,ASSFYTQRVDSYNEQF
TRBJ1-2,15,TRBV27,ASSSPRGGDRQSDYT
TRBJ1-4,13,TRBV5-1,ASSLGAGGNEKLF
TRBJ1-1,10,TRBV14,ASSQETIEAF
TRBJ1-4,14,TRBV4-3,ASSQDGTGGNEKLF
TRBJ1-5,12,TRBV5-1,ASSPDRGNQPQH
TRBJ2-4,11,TRBV30,AWGVAGGNIQY
TRBJ2-1,13,TRBV28,ASSFLVRQYNEQF
TRBJ1-5,13,TRBV19,ASSTKQGAFQPQH
TRBJ1-2,13,TRBV7-9,ASSLGAEANYGYT
TRBJ2-1,10,TRBV10-3,AIAGVYNEQF
TRBJ2-1,19,TRBV19,ASSMGTNTRNWYLSYNEQF
TRBJ2-7,12,TRBV19,ASSITGRTYEQY
TRBJ2-7,13,TRBV6-5,ASSYSAQGAYEQY
TRBJ1-6,14,TRBV14,ASSQDPVSGYSPLH
TRBJ1-5,15,TRBV10-3,AISESGAGEFNQPQH
TRBJ2-7,11,TRBV7-9,ASSRTNENEQY
TRBJ2-7,11,TRBV28,ASNGGALYEQY
TRBJ2-5,13,TRBV5-1,ASSTWTGVGETQY
TRBJ2-2,14,TRBV6-5,ASSHYRVRDTGELF
TRBJ2-3,14,TRBV10-2,ASSERNGGRRHTQY
TRBJ1-1,14,TRBV15,ATRLGLGRGNTEAF
TRBJ1-2,12,TRBV28,ASSLTGQPYGYT
TRBJ1-1,9,TRBV2,ASSENRKAF
TRBJ2-1,16,TRBV5-1,ASSREGGGRVLNNEQF
TRBJ1-2,13,TRBV14,ASSQVRQDLWGYT
TRBJ1-1,12,TRBV19,ASSRTTTNTEAF
TRBJ1-2,9,TRBV6-5,AGRTGDGYT
TRBJ1-2,9,TRBV6-2/TRBV6-3,ASSSGDGYT
TRBJ2-7,11,TRBV7-8,ASGPLESYEQY
TRBJ2-5,16,TRBV7-3,ASTIPGSGGTRQETQY
TRBJ2-5,11,TRBV18,ASSPQKGETQY
TRBJ2-2,16,TRBV4-2,ASSHNPGLAANTGELF
TRBJ2-2,15,TRBV24-1,ATSRTSGSTRPGELF
TRBJ2-1,13,TRBV5-1,ASSGIAGAYNEQF
TRBJ1-3,14,TRBV24-1,ATSERTTGTGNTIY
TRBJ1-6,11,TRBV3-1/TRBV3-2,ASSQSFRSPLH
TRBJ2-1,12,TRBV6-2/TRBV6-3,ASSFRGTHNEQF
TRBJ2-1,15,TRBV7-9,ASSFWYPGGHYNEQF
TRBJ1-5,12,TRBV6-5,ASSFWRTNQPQH
TRBJ2-1,13,TRBV4-3,ASSQDPRLAAEQF
TRBJ2-7,13,TRBV6-5,ASSPFSGTIYEQY
TRBJ1-1,14,TRBV7-2,ASSTGRGVLNTEAF
TRBJ2-1,13,TRBV2,ASSETLARYNEQF
TRBJ2-5,14,TRBV5-6,ASSPRGLAPRETQY